Listed below are T cell receptor beta chains from one sample, sequenced in a study of identical twins. TCRdb re-derived calls from the 5' RACE reads in MiXCR, one entry per CDR3 protein. The repertoire holds 460,000 or so distinct CDR3 sequences, with 12% to 15% as singletons. This same sample was also taken into another study, of yellow fever vaccine responses in identical twins.

Sequences were obtained from CD4+ T cells sorted from blood. The receptors were sampled from a woman between 18 and 29 years old in good health. Both conserved end residues are part of each CDR3. A D gene is named only where the DNA matches it firmly. Rows may omit the clone size; those that give it use once, few, many or a size class.

D gene: NA
clone size: NA
J gene: TRBJ2-7
V gene: TRBV18
CDR3 protein: CASSVEGGPYEQYF
CDR3 DNA: TGTGCCAGCTCAGTCGAGGGGGGACCCTACGAGCAGTACTTC

D gene: NA
clone size: NA
J gene: TRBJ2-7
V gene: TRBV10-2
CDR3 protein: CASSLGEGALNEQYF
CDR3 DNA: TGCGCCAGCAGTCTAGGGGAGGGGGCGCTGAACGAGCAGTACTTC

D gene: TRBD2
clone size: NA
J gene: TRBJ2-3
V gene: TRBV5-6
CDR3 protein: CASSLRTSGGPDTQYF
CDR3 DNA: TGTGCCAGCAGCTTGCGAACTAGCGGGGGGCCAGATACGCAGTATTTT

D gene: TRBD1
clone size: many
J gene: TRBJ2-7
V gene: TRBV12-3/TRBV12-4
CDR3 protein: CASSRTGSSYEQYF
CDR3 DNA: TGTGCCAGCAGTCGGACAGGGAGCTCCTACGAGCAGTACTTC

D gene: NA
clone size: NA
J gene: TRBJ2-1
V gene: TRBV2
CDR3 protein: CASSVEGPGYNEQFF
CDR3 DNA: TGTGCCAGCAGTGTTGAGGGGCCTGGCTACAATGAGCAGTTCTTC

D gene: NA
clone size: few
J gene: TRBJ2-7
V gene: TRBV20-1
CDR3 protein: CSATGITYEQYF
CDR3 DNA: TGCAGTGCTACGGGGATTACCTACGAGCAGTACTTC

D gene: TRBD1
clone size: NA
J gene: TRBJ2-7
V gene: TRBV18
CDR3 protein: CASSPPGTGTYEQYF
CDR3 DNA: TGTGCCAGCTCACCCCCGGGGACAGGGACCTACGAGCAGTACTTC

D gene: TRBD2
clone size: NA
J gene: TRBJ2-1
V gene: TRBV25-1
CDR3 protein: CASSEYPGTSINNEQFF
CDR3 DNA: TGTGCCAGCAGTGAATACCCCGGGACTAGTATCAACAATGAGCAGTTCTTC

D gene: NA
clone size: few
J gene: TRBJ2-1
V gene: TRBV5-1
CDR3 protein: CASSLVATSINEQFF
CDR3 DNA: TGCGCCAGCAGCTTGGTAGCGACTAGTATCAATGAGCAGTTCTTC

D gene: TRBD1
clone size: NA
J gene: TRBJ2-7
V gene: TRBV12-3/TRBV12-4
CDR3 protein: CASSQGVKRYEQYF
CDR3 DNA: TGTGCCAGCAGTCAGGGGGTTAAACGGTACGAGCAGTACTTC

D gene: TRBD1
clone size: many
J gene: TRBJ2-7
V gene: TRBV29-1
CDR3 protein: CSVEGTGAYEQYF
CDR3 DNA: TGCAGCGTTGAGGGGACAGGAGCCTACGAGCAGTACTTC

D gene: NA
clone size: once
J gene: TRBJ1-5
V gene: TRBV28
CDR3 protein: CASRGGGSNQPQHF
CDR3 DNA: TGTGCCAGCCGGGGGGGAGGAAGCAATCAGCCCCAGCATTTT

D gene: TRBD1
clone size: many
J gene: TRBJ2-1
V gene: TRBV6-5
CDR3 protein: CASSYLGTVSYNEQFF
CDR3 DNA: TGTGCCAGCAGTTACTTAGGGACAGTTTCGTACAATGAGCAGTTCTTC

D gene: NA
clone size: few
J gene: TRBJ2-7
V gene: TRBV15
CDR3 protein: CATSRERGVPYDEQYF
CDR3 DNA: TGTGCCACCAGCAGAGAACGCGGGGTACCTTACGACGAGCAGTACTTC

D gene: NA
clone size: NA
J gene: TRBJ2-1
V gene: TRBV4-3
CDR3 protein: CASSQDVAFRVNEQFF
CDR3 DNA: TGCGCCAGCAGCCAAGATGTCGCCTTTCGGGTCAATGAGCAGTTCTTC

D gene: NA
clone size: NA
J gene: TRBJ2-3
V gene: TRBV27
CDR3 protein: CASSPVGSTDTQYF
CDR3 DNA: TGTGCCAGCAGTCCTGTGGGGAGCACAGATACGCAGTATTTT

D gene: TRBD2
clone size: few
J gene: TRBJ2-2
V gene: TRBV6-1
CDR3 protein: CATTYWEGTGELFF
CDR3 DNA: TGTGCCACCACCTATTGGGAGGGCACCGGGGAGCTGTTTTTT

D gene: NA
clone size: NA
J gene: TRBJ2-5
V gene: TRBV4-3
CDR3 protein: CASSQVGVPGETQYF
CDR3 DNA: TGCGCCAGCAGCCAAGTAGGGGTTCCAGGGGAGACCCAGTACTTC

D gene: NA
clone size: NA
J gene: TRBJ2-5
V gene: TRBV20-1
CDR3 protein: CSALEGGSKTQYF
CDR3 DNA: TGCAGTGCCCTAGAGGGGGGTTCAAAGACCCAGTACTTC

D gene: NA
clone size: NA
J gene: TRBJ2-1
V gene: TRBV7-8
CDR3 protein: CASSSLARLYNEQFF
CDR3 DNA: TGTGCCAGCAGCTCGCTAGCTAGGCTGTACAATGAGCAGTTCTTC

D gene: TRBD2
clone size: few
J gene: TRBJ2-7
V gene: TRBV6-1
CDR3 protein: CASSNPITSGAFYEQYF
CDR3 DNA: TGTGCCAGCAGTAACCCCATCACTAGCGGGGCTTTCTACGAGCAGTACTTC

D gene: NA
clone size: many
J gene: TRBJ1-5
V gene: TRBV6-2/TRBV6-3
CDR3 protein: CASKGELNQPQHF
CDR3 DNA: TGTGCCAGCAAGGGGGAATTAAATCAGCCCCAGCATTTT

D gene: TRBD2
clone size: NA
J gene: TRBJ2-3
V gene: TRBV20-1
CDR3 protein: CSASRAGVSTDTQYF
CDR3 DNA: TGCAGTGCTAGTAGAGCGGGGGTGAGCACAGATACGCAGTATTTT

D gene: TRBD2
clone size: few
J gene: TRBJ2-1
V gene: TRBV20-1
CDR3 protein: CSARGISGANYNEQFF
CDR3 DNA: TGCAGTGCTAGAGGTATAAGCGGGGCAAACTACAATGAGCAGTTCTTC

D gene: TRBD2
clone size: NA
J gene: TRBJ2-1
V gene: TRBV7-9
CDR3 protein: CASSRTSGDRFF
CDR3 DNA: TGTGCCAGCAGCCGGACTAGCGGGGACCGGTTCTTC

D gene: NA
clone size: many
J gene: TRBJ1-4
V gene: TRBV12-3/TRBV12-4
CDR3 protein: CASSSLRENEKLFF
CDR3 DNA: TGTGCCAGCAGTTCCCTAAGAGAGAATGAAAAACTGTTTTTT

D gene: TRBD2
clone size: few
J gene: TRBJ2-3
V gene: TRBV12-3/TRBV12-4
CDR3 protein: CASSSTSGRARTDTQYF
CDR3 DNA: TGTGCCAGCAGTTCCACTAGCGGGAGGGCGCGCACAGATACGCAGTATTTT

D gene: NA
clone size: NA
J gene: TRBJ2-1
V gene: TRBV5-1
CDR3 protein: CASSLLPSGNNEQFF
CDR3 DNA: TGCGCCAGCAGCTTATTACCTTCAGGAAACAATGAGCAGTTCTTC

D gene: TRBD2
clone size: few
J gene: TRBJ2-7
V gene: TRBV20-1
CDR3 protein: CSAISGGGTYEQYF
CDR3 DNA: TGCAGTGCTATTAGCGGGGGGGGGACCTACGAGCAGTACTTC

D gene: NA
clone size: once
J gene: TRBJ2-5
V gene: TRBV7-2
CDR3 protein: CASSPGPAGGETQYF
CDR3 DNA: TGTGCCAGCAGTCCGGGACCCGCCGGTGGGGAGACCCAGTACTTC

D gene: NA
clone size: many
J gene: TRBJ2-7
V gene: TRBV7-2
CDR3 protein: CASSSVWGKPYEQYF
CDR3 DNA: TGTGCCAGCAGCTCAGTATGGGGGAAACCCTACGAGCAGTACTTC

D gene: TRBD2
clone size: many
J gene: TRBJ2-5
V gene: TRBV7-9
CDR3 protein: CAISSSGGIETQYF
CDR3 DNA: TGTGCCATAAGTTCTAGCGGTGGTATAGAGACCCAGTACTTC

D gene: NA
clone size: few
J gene: TRBJ2-7
V gene: TRBV5-1
CDR3 protein: CASSLAAVDYEQYF
CDR3 DNA: TGCGCCAGCAGCTTGGCGGCAGTGGATTACGAGCAGTACTTC

D gene: NA
clone size: few
J gene: TRBJ1-4
V gene: TRBV15
CDR3 protein: CATSRVNEKLFF
CDR3 DNA: TGTGCCACCAGCCGGGTGAATGAAAAACTGTTTTTT

D gene: NA
clone size: NA
J gene: TRBJ2-1
V gene: TRBV7-8
CDR3 protein: CASSLWDKMGEQFF
CDR3 DNA: TGTGCCAGCAGCCTTTGGGACAAAATGGGTGAGCAGTTCTTC

D gene: TRBD2
clone size: few
J gene: TRBJ2-1
V gene: TRBV19
CDR3 protein: CASSISSGPYYNEQFF
CDR3 DNA: TGTGCCAGTAGTATAAGTAGCGGGCCCTACTACAATGAGCAGTTCTTC

D gene: TRBD2
clone size: NA
J gene: TRBJ2-5
V gene: TRBV5-4
CDR3 protein: CASSPLPTSGKIGTQYF
CDR3 DNA: TGTGCCAGCAGCCCCCTCCCCACTAGCGGGAAGATTGGGACCCAGTACTTC

D gene: NA
clone size: few
J gene: TRBJ1-2
V gene: TRBV6-1
CDR3 protein: CASSAETYFYGYTF
CDR3 DNA: TGTGCCAGCAGTGCCGAGACCTACTTCTATGGCTACACCTTC

D gene: NA
clone size: few
J gene: TRBJ2-3
V gene: TRBV7-2
CDR3 protein: CASSRDGISTDTQYF
CDR3 DNA: TGTGCCAGCAGCCGGGACGGAATTAGCACAGATACGCAGTATTTT

D gene: NA
clone size: few
J gene: TRBJ1-1
V gene: TRBV3-1
CDR3 protein: CASSRDQLEAFF
CDR3 DNA: TGTGCCAGCAGTCGGGACCAGCTTGAAGCTTTCTTT

D gene: TRBD1
clone size: few
J gene: TRBJ2-5
V gene: TRBV28
CDR3 protein: CASRGTGGGETQYF
CDR3 DNA: TGTGCCAGCAGGGGGACAGGGGGCGGGGAGACCCAGTACTTC

D gene: NA
clone size: NA
J gene: TRBJ2-4
V gene: TRBV3-1
CDR3 protein: CASSYGQGATSGTQNIQYF
CDR3 DNA: TGTGCCAGCAGCTATGGACAGGGGGCAACTAGCGGGACCCAAAACATTCAGTACTTC

D gene: TRBD1
clone size: NA
J gene: TRBJ2-3
V gene: TRBV5-1
CDR3 protein: CASTWDRDTDTQYF
CDR3 DNA: TGCGCCAGCACGTGGGACAGGGACACAGATACGCAGTATTTT

D gene: NA
clone size: NA
J gene: TRBJ2-4
V gene: TRBV11-2
CDR3 protein: CASSPQGRKNIQYF
CDR3 DNA: TGTGCCAGCAGCCCACAGGGACGCAAAAACATTCAGTACTTC

D gene: TRBD1
clone size: many
J gene: TRBJ1-1
V gene: TRBV12-3/TRBV12-4
CDR3 protein: CASSSQGVTEAFF
CDR3 DNA: TGTGCCAGCAGTTCCCAGGGGGTCACTGAAGCTTTCTTT

D gene: NA
clone size: few
J gene: TRBJ1-4
V gene: TRBV5-5
CDR3 protein: CASSLSTNEKLFF
CDR3 DNA: TGTGCCAGCAGCTTGTCCACTAATGAAAAACTGTTTTTT

D gene: NA
clone size: few
J gene: TRBJ2-3
V gene: TRBV12-3/TRBV12-4
CDR3 protein: CASGPTRNTDTQYF
CDR3 DNA: TGTGCCAGCGGTCCGACACGGAACACAGATACGCAGTATTTT

D gene: TRBD1
clone size: NA
J gene: TRBJ2-5
V gene: TRBV29-1
CDR3 protein: CSVKGGMGETQYF
CDR3 DNA: TGCAGCGTAAAAGGGGGCATGGGAGAGACCCAGTACTTC

D gene: NA
clone size: many
J gene: TRBJ1-5
V gene: TRBV9
CDR3 protein: CASSGDSNQPQHF
CDR3 DNA: TGTGCCAGCTCAGGAGATAGCAATCAGCCCCAGCATTTT

D gene: NA
clone size: few
J gene: TRBJ2-7
V gene: TRBV7-2
CDR3 protein: CASSLEGVGTYEQYF
CDR3 DNA: TGTGCCAGCAGCTTAGAGGGGGTTGGAACCTACGAGCAGTACTTC

D gene: NA
clone size: NA
J gene: TRBJ1-5
V gene: TRBV6-5
CDR3 protein: CASSYKVSGQPQHF
CDR3 DNA: TGTGCCAGCAGTTATAAAGTTTCAGGTCAGCCCCAGCATTTT

D gene: TRBD1
clone size: few
J gene: TRBJ2-7
V gene: TRBV5-1
CDR3 protein: CASSVDRSSGEQYF
CDR3 DNA: TGCGCCAGCAGCGTGGACAGGAGTTCGGGCGAGCAGTACTTC